This T cell receptor (beta chain) was recovered during a study of blood T cell repertoires in COVID-19 (dated by TCRdb to the early 2020s). Some background on the complete study: Samples covering the acute and convalescent phases of COVID-19 were provided by collaborators in the United States, Italy and Spain. The material from the prospective study consisted of cDNA or gDNA derived from T cells, B-cell-depleted T cells, or PBMCs. Deeply sampled blood TCRbeta repertoires from subjects exposed to, actively infected with, or recovered from COVID-19 were included in the dataset. A freely available public database, intended as a resource for researchers studying the immune response to SARS-CoV-2, is where the repertoires were released. Samples were obtained from the ongoing ImmuneRACE study (first 160 participants) and from 950 to 1,500 subjects provided by 6 global collaborators. Sample metadata almost always included a de-identified subject ID, COVID-19 status, age in years and sex. Where HLA class I and class II types were available, the types were taken from metadata supplied by the sample provider, not from assay-based typing.

The immunoSEQ Assay, a bias-controlled multiplex PCR, was used to amplify TCRbeta CDR3 regions from genomic DNA. Per the source publication's procedure: Within the assay, amplification of reference gene primers was used to estimate how many nucleated cells each sample contained. To quantify the absolute abundance of each unique TCRbeta CDR3 rearrangement, sequence reads were collapsed and filtered. For each sample, productive Simpson clonality was calculated by taking the square root of Simpson's diversity index across productive rearrangements. In TCRdb, the immuneACCESS table is reduced to in-frame sequences with V and J assigned. These tables do not hold every clone; where another copy was compared, an unresolved V gene accounts for under half, and the others remain unexplained. V, J and clone size are those of that table, while D and trimming were read from the DNA. Recorded for this sample are over 70,000 clones; 88% of them occurred a single time. The leading ten clones occupy roughly 11% of the sample.

Each collaborating institution followed its own protocols to collect whole blood in K2EDTA tubes. For TCRbeta analysis, collaborators shipped samples as frozen whole blood, isolated PBMCs, or DNA extracted from either of those sample types. CDR1 MNHEY and CDR2 SVGAGI were looked up in the germline V gene. The CDR3 contains 15 residues, cysteine and phenylalanine counted. Only the CDR3 DNA stays, 45 bases, in frame from base 1. Between the V and J ends, shortened by 0 bases and 7 bases respectively, the junction contains 12 bases. Broader findings and caveats from the paper: The quantity of clinical and demographic metadata differed by source and by participant and was supplied without curation.

As concerns this clone: The specificity of this receptor is unknown. Per-base quality was not reported, and no clone a single base away is much larger than it.

The V gene is TRBV6-5 and the J gene is TRBJ2-2; a weak D assignment points to TRBD1 (5 bases agree). The source of this sequence is a man at least 80 years old with acute or convalescent COVID-19. Input material: peripheral blood. Here the CDR3 is given as CASSYSDSYSGELFF. The DNA is TGTGCCAGCAGTTACTCCGACAGCTATAGCGGGGAGCTGTTTTTT.